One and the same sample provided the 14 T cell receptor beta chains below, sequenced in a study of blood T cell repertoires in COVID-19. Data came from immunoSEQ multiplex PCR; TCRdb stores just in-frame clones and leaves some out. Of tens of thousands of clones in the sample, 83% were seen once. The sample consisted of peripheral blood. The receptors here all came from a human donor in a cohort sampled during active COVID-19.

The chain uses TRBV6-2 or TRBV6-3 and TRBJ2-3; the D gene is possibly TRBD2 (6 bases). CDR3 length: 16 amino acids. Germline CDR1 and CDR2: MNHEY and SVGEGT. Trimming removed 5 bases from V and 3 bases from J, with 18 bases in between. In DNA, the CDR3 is TGTGCCAGCAGTAAATCCCCGGGGGTCGGTACAGATACGCAGTATTTT. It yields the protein CASSKSPGVGTDTQYF.

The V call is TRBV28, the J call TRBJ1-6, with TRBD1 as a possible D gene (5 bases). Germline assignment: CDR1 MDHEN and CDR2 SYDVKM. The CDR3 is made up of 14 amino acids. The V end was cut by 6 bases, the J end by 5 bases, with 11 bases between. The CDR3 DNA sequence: TGTGCCAGCAGCCTCCAGGGTAATAATTCACCCCTCCACTTT. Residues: CASSLQGNNSPLHF.

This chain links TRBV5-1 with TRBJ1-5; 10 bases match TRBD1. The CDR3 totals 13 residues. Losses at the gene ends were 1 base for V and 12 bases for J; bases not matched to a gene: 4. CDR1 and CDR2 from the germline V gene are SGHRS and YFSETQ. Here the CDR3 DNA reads TGCGCCAGCAGCTTGAAAGGACAGGGGGTCCAGCATTTT. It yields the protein CASSLKGQGVQHF.

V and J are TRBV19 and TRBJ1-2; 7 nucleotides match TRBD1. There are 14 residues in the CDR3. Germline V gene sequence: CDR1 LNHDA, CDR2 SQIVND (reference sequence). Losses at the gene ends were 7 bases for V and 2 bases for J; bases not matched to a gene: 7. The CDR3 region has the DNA TGTGCCAGTACCCGGGACAGAAACAACTATGGCTACACCTTC. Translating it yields CASTRDRNNYGYTF.

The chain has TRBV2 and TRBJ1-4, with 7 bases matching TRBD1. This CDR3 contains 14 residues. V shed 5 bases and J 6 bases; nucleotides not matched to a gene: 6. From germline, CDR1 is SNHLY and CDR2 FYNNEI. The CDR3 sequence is CASSLRGSDEKLFF. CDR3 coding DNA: TGTGCCAGCAGTCTCAGGGGGTCAGATGAAAAACTGTTTTTT. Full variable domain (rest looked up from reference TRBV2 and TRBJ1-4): EPEVTQTPSHQVTQMGQEVILRCVPISNHLYFYWYRQILGQKVEFLVSFYNNEISEKSEIFDDQFSVERPDGSNFTLKIRSTKLEDSAMYFCASSLRGSDEKLFFGSGTQLSVL.

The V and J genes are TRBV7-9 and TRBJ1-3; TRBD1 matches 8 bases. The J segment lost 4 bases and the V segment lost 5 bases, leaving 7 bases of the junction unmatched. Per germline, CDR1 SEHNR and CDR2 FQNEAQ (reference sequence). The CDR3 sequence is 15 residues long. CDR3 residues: CASSTDRGNGNTIYF. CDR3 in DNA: TGTGCCAGCAGCACAGACAGGGGAAACGGAAACACCATATATTTT.

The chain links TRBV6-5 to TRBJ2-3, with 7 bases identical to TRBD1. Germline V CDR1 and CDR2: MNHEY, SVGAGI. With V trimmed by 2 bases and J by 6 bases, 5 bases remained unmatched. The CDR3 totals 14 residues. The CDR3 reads CASSYDDRVDTQYF. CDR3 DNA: TGTGCCAGCAGTTACGACGACAGGGTGGATACGCAGTATTTT.

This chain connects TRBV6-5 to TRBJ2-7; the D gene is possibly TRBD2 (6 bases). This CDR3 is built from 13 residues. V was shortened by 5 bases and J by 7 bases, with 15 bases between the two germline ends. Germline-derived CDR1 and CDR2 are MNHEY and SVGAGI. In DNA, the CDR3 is TGTGCCAGCAGTATCCGGGGCGCGGGGGAGCAGTACTTC. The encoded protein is CASSIRGAGEQYF.

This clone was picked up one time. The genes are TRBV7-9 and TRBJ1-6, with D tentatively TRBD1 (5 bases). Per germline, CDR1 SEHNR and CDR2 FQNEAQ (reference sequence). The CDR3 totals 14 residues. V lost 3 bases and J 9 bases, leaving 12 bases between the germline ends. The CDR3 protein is CASSLGGIGSPLHF. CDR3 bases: TGTGCCAGCAGCTTGGGGGGAATAGGTTCACCCCTCCACTTT.

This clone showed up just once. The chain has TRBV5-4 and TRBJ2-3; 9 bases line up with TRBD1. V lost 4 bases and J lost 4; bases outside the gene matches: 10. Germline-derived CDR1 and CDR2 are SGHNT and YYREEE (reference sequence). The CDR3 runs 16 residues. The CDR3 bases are TGTGCCAGCAGCCCGGGACAGGGAAGTTTCCCAGATACGCAGTATTTT. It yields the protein CASSPGQGSFPDTQYF.

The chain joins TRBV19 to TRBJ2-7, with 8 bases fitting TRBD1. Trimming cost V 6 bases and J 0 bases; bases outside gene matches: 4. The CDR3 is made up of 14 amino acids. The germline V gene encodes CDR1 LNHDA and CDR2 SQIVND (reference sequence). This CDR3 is CASRGQASSYEQYF. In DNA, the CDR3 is TGTGCCAGTAGGGGACAGGCGAGCTCCTACGAGCAGTACTTC.

The CDR3 DNA reads TGTGCCAGTAGTATTTGGGGAGTGGATCAGCCCCAGCATTTT. It translates to CASSIWGVDQPQHF. The rearrangement uses TRBV19 and TRBJ1-5; the D is unclear. Germline loops: CDR1 LNHDA, CDR2 SQIVND (reference sequence). This CDR3 is 14 amino acids long. Trimming pared 3 bases from V and 5 bases from J, leaving 11 bases between.

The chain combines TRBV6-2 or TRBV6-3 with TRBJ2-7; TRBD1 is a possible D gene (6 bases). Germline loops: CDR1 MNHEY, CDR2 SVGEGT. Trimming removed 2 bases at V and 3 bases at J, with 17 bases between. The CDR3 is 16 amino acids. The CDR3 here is CASSYRSWGQGYEQYF. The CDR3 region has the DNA TGTGCCAGCAGTTACCGGTCGTGGGGGCAAGGCTACGAGCAGTACTTC.

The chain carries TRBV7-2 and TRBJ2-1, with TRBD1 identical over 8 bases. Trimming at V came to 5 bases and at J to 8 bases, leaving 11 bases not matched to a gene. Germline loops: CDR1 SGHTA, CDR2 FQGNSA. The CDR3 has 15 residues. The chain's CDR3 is CASSPQGAIRHEQFF. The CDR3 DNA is TGTGCCAGCAGCCCCCAGGGGGCGATTAGACATGAGCAGTTCTTC.